The 4 T cell receptor beta chains below all came from one sample that was sequenced in a study of T-cell reconstitution after alpha-beta-depleted transplantation in children. Preparing the TCRbeta library involved the use of unique molecular identifiers. One entry per CDR3 protein results from TCRdb running MiXCR on the PCR reads. The table has about 980,000 distinct CDR3 sequences, about 26% seen once. The input for sequencing was PBMCs, mostly from graft donor cells, taken 360 days after TCRalphabeta/CD19-depleted stem cell transplant. The source is a boy in the first two years of life who had a stem cell transplant for SCID, so the T cells may come from the graft donor.

The chain recombines TRBV20-1 with TRBJ2-7; 12 bases line up with TRBD2. The V gene end was trimmed by 1 base and the J gene end by 4 bases; junction bases not matched to a gene: 5. The CDR3 spans 15 residues. Germline-derived CDR1 and CDR2 are DFQATT and SNEGSKA (reference sequence). CDR3 residues: CSARALAGGKYEQYF. CDR3 in DNA: TGCAGTGCTAGAGCTCTAGCGGGGGGGAAATACGAGCAGTACTTC.

The V and J genes are TRBV19 and TRBJ2-3; D is ambiguous. V gave up 4 bases and J gave up 3 bases, with 14 bases separating them. This CDR3 is built from 15 residues. Germline V gene sequence: CDR1 LNHDA, CDR2 SQIVND (reference sequence). The chain's CDR3 is CASSKNDRSTDTQYF. The CDR3 DNA follows: TGTGCCAGTAGTAAAAACGACCGTTCTACAGATACGCAGTATTTT.

In this sample, this clonotype turned up a few times. The chain carries TRBV3-1 and TRBJ1-2; 7 bases match TRBD1. The CDR3 spans 17 residues. The J segment lost 5 bases and the V segment lost 0 bases, leaving 12 bases of the junction unmatched. The germline gives CDR1 LGHDT, CDR2 YNNKEL (reference sequence). The CDR3 loop reads CASSQDWTGRVIYGYTF. In DNA, the CDR3 is TGTGCCAGCAGCCAAGATTGGACAGGAAGGGTAATTTATGGCTACACCTTC.

This sequence joins TRBV9 and TRBJ2-3; 11 bases fit TRBD2. CDR1 SGDLS and CDR2 YYNGEE come from the germline V gene. V lost 3 bases, J lost 1 base, and 4 bases stayed unmatched. CDR3 length: 16 residues. The CDR3 is CASSAVLAGGTDTQYF. CDR3 bases: TGTGCCAGCAGCGCAGTACTAGCGGGGGGCACAGATACGCAGTATTTT.